Sequencing of this T cell receptor (beta chain) was carried out in a study of regulatory T cells in long-lasting Graves disease. This clonotype was recorded a few times. CDR3 regions were amplified by Arm-PCR using iRepertoire HTBI primers to build TCR beta libraries. TCRdb recomputed calls from the multiplex PCR reads with MiXCR, one row per CDR3 protein. The table records about 520,000 distinct CDR3 sequences, 9.5% to 15% of them present only once. Specified time point: newly diagnosed GD, antithyroid drugs for less than 3 months. The TCR library was prepared using RNA isolated from PBMCs. CDR1 and CDR2 from the germline V gene are MNHEY and SVGEGT. The CDR3 is made up of 14 amino acids. V was clipped by 2 bases and J by 6 bases, with 13 bases between them. Separately, the same data were catalogued under a study of T cells in Graves' hyperthyroidism and ophthalmopathy.

This TCR came from a woman younger than 45 with Graves disease. The source was peripheral blood mononuclear cells (PBMCs), collected at new diagnosis, from a patient treated with antithyroid drugs. The chain combines TRBV6-2 or TRBV6-3 with TRBJ1-1; weak D call: TRBD1 (5 bases). DNA of the CDR3: TGTGCCAGCAGTTACACCCAGGGTAGCCCTGAAGCTTTCTTT. This encodes CASSYTQGSPEAFF.